This T cell receptor (beta chain) was captured in a study of T cell responses to AZD1222 COVID-19 vaccine. V gave up 6 bases and J gave up 0 bases, with 20 bases separating them. Germline assignment: CDR1 SGHNT and CDR2 YYREEE (reference sequence). The CDR3 length is 17 residues. Sequenced by immunoSEQ multiplex PCR; TCRdb stores in-frame clones only, minus some. This sample has roughly 150,000 clones; 91% occur once, and the top ten carry approximately 5%. Sequences were derived from peripheral blood, sampled on day 0 of AZD1222 vaccination. The TCR comes from an adult in good health. This rearrangement joins TRBV5-4 to TRBJ2-3; a possible D gene is TRBD1 (6 bases). Here the CDR3 reads CASTIKAGTQSTDTQYF. The CDR3 DNA reads TGTGCCAGCACCATCAAAGCCGGGACACAAAGCACAGATACGCAGTATTTT.